This TCR beta chain originates from a study of glioma-infiltrating T cells. Study-level information: WHO grade II oligodendrogliomas or astrocytomas, plus non-recurrent WHO grade IV glioblastomas, were sampled. Sequencing aimed for about 4.5- to 11-fold coverage of 950,000 to 1,000,000 peripheral T cells.

The table lists this clonotype with a count of one. Amplification of TCR alpha and beta CDR3 regions from RNA used iRepertoire nested multiplex PCR. Using its own MiXCR run on the multiplex PCR reads, TCRdb lists one record per CDR3 protein. The table has a few hundred thousand distinct CDR3 sequences, 41% seen once. V was shortened by 0 bases and J by 5 bases, with 10 bases between the two germline ends. The CDR3 covers 14 residues. Per the germline V gene, CDR1 is MNHEY and CDR2 is SVGEGT. The sample consisted of glioma tissue, nonneoplastic brain tissue, or PBMCs (not recorded which). The TCR sequence derives from a human donor with low-grade glioma or glioblastoma, undergoing nonglioma brain surgery, or in good health (not recorded which). J is TRBJ1-1 and V is TRBV6-2 or TRBV6-3; unclear D gene. In DNA form, the CDR3 reads TGTGCCAGCAGTTACTCGGACGGGTGGACTGAAGCTTTCTTT. The encoded protein is CASSYSDGWTEAFF.